The clone carrying this TCR beta chain was observed a handful of times. Its antigen is undetermined. There are 14 residues in the CDR3. The ends lost 6 bases at V and 3 bases at J; junction bases unmatched: 2. CDR1 SGHNT and CDR2 YYREEE come from the germline V gene (reference sequence). The primer mix had 60 Vbeta and 13 Jbeta primers. Method: immunoSEQ multiplex PCR; TCRdb's copy keeps in-frame clones and lacks some. In the table there are more than 85,000 clones, under 90% of which are singletons. These data are taken from a study of cytomegalovirus exposure and HLA in healthy donors. General observations from the study: There were several of the most significant clusters that appeared linked to common viral pathogens in a later analysis. What a later analysis reportedly showed was that an Asian-associated ancestry cluster had fewer N-insertions than the approximately 700-donor mean. In a later analysis, CMV-associated beta chains were mostly HLA-associated, it appeared. There was a cluster of highly shared sequence variants that was likely a sequencing artifact.

The chain has TRBV5-4 and TRBJ2-2, with 10 bases aligning to TRBD2. This receptor was obtained from a woman aged 30 to 39 in good health and CMV-seronegative. The sample taken for sequencing was PBMCs. CDR3 loop: CASNSGRHTGELFF. The CDR3 nucleotides read TGTGCCAGCAATAGCGGGAGGCACACCGGGGAGCTGTTTTTT.